This T cell receptor beta chain appears in the sequencing data of a study of CD8 T cells in ankylosing spondylitis. It was by quantitative 5'-RACE with molecular barcodes that TCR beta libraries were made. MiXCR, applied by TCRdb to the 5' RACE reads, yields one record per CDR3 protein. The sample consists of under 250,000 distinct CDR3 sequences, 8% to 10% of them appearing once. Whole-study findings and limits: Peripheral blood held disease-linked clones only at relatively low frequency, and these were CD8+. In ankylosing spondylitis patients, matched synovial fluid reportedly showed significant enrichment of disease-linked clones. Earlier studies detected some motif variants in reactive arthritis synovial fluid and blood.

There are 16 residues in the CDR3. V dropped 4 bases and J dropped 0; count of bases not matched to a gene: 8. From germline, CDR1 is KGHDR and CDR2 SFDVKD. At least ten counts were recorded for this clonotype. Its matching antigen is unknown. V usage is TRBV24-1 and J usage is TRBJ2-7; 7 positions match TRBD2. This TCR derives from a female donor with ankylosing spondylitis or in good health (not recorded which). Sequencing input: blood, either unsorted or a sorted T cell fraction (not recorded which). CDR3 in DNA: TGTGCCACCAGTGACCCGCTAGCGGCGAGCTCCTACGAGCAGTACTTC. It specifies CATSDPLAASSYEQYF.